This T cell receptor beta chain was sequenced in a study of regulatory T cells in long-lasting Graves disease. Study in general: The antithyroid drugs taken by newly diagnosed Graves' patients had been used for under 3 months.

Combining iRepertoire HTBI primers with Arm-PCR of CDR3 regions, the authors built TCR beta libraries. Authors' methods: Gene usage covered 55 to 70 TRBV and 14 TRBJ segments. TCRdb called the multiplex PCR reads again in MiXCR, with one record for every CDR3 protein. These V and J calls are TCRdb output, not the study's own analysis. The repertoire has 400,000 to 550,000 distinct CDR3 sequences, approximately 15% of them found once; the top ten carry over 15%. As to time point: newly diagnosed GD, antithyroid drugs for less than 3 months. The TCR library used RNA extracted from PBMCs. This clonotype was seen at least ten times. The same data also contributed to another study, on T cells in Graves' hyperthyroidism and ophthalmopathy. This second study notes: Stable Graves' hyperthyroidism meant no ophthalmopathy progression within 18 months. Blood also held most thyroid clonotypes expanded beyond 0.001.

Sequencing used peripheral blood mononuclear cells (PBMCs), obtained at new diagnosis, from a patient treated with antithyroid drugs. The receptor's source is a woman aged 25 to 39 with Graves disease.

DNA of the CDR3: TGTGCCAGCTCACTCGGGGGACAGGGCTCCTACGAGCAGTACTTC. This translates into CASSLGGQGSYEQYF. V and J are TRBV18 and TRBJ2-7; TRBD1 matches at 9 bases. With V trimmed by 4 bases and J by 0 bases, 4 bases remained unmatched. The CDR3 consists of 15 residues. Germline V gene lookup returns CDR1 KGHSH and CDR2 LQKENI.